Below are 15 T cell receptor beta chains sequenced from a single sample in a study of T cells in Graves' hyperthyroidism and ophthalmopathy. TCR beta CDR3 sequences were amplified from RNA transcripts. Primed by the HTBI set, a first-round RT-PCR was run on the TCR CDR3. TCRdb analysed the multiplex PCR reads with MiXCR anew, one entry per CDR3 protein. The sample holds more than 550,000 distinct CDR3 sequences; roughly 45% are singletons and the top ten take roughly 7.2%. The source material was peripheral blood or thyroid tissue (not recorded which). The origin of the receptors is an adult man with Graves' disease, either hyperthyroidism or ophthalmopathy (not recorded which).

On this clonotype itself: Its ends do not fully match the called genes, so a read error is possible. The rearrangement joins TRBV4-1 to TRBJ2-7; weak D call: TRBD1 (5 bases). The germline V gene has CDR1 MGHRA and CDR2 YSYEKL. This CDR3 comprises 16 residues. The CDR3 protein is CASSQDQDKGSYEQYF. CDR3 nucleotides: TGTGCCAGCAGCCAAGATCAGGACAAAGGCTCCTACGAGCAGTACTTC.

This clonotype has just a few counts. A single base separates this from a much larger clone, so it may be a read error. V gene TRBV2 combines with J gene TRBJ2-5; D not certain. CDR1 SNHLY and CDR2 FYNNEI come from the germline V gene. V lost 4 bases and J 1 base, leaving 7 bases between the germline ends. The CDR3 contains 13 residues. The CDR3, as DNA: TGTGCCAGCAGTGGGGGTTCCCAAGAGACCCAGTACTTC. Protein product: CASSGGSQETQYF.

This chain joins TRBV19 and TRBJ1-1, with a tentative D call TRBD1 (6 bases). The V gene lost 11 bases and the J gene lost 0 bases, with 16 bases spanning the gap. This CDR3 contains 14 residues. Looked up from germline, CDR1 is LNHDA and CDR2 is SQIVND (reference sequence). The chain's CDR3 is CAASRGRLNTEAFF. In DNA form, the CDR3 reads TGTGCCGCCTCCCGGGGGCGATTGAACACTGAAGCTTTCTTT.

This chain connects TRBV20-1 to TRBJ1-5; TRBD1 is a possible D gene (5 bases). The CDR3 consists of 14 residues. The ends were cut back, 6 bases at V and 5 bases at J, with 17 bases in the middle. The germline CDR1 and CDR2 sequences are DFQATT and SNEGSKA (reference sequence). The CDR3 DNA reads TGCAGTGCCAAGATCGGGACCGGAGATCAGCCCCAGCATTTT. Translation: CSAKIGTGDQPQHF.

V is TRBV2 and J is TRBJ2-7, with a possible D match to TRBD2 (5 bases). Between the trimmed V and J ends, which lost 2 bases and 0 bases, there was a span of 11 bases. The CDR3 loop spans 15 amino acids. Looked up from germline, CDR1 is SNHLY and CDR2 is FYNNEI. CDR3 coding DNA: TGTGCCAGCAGTGAACCGGCGGGTTTCTCCTACGAGCAGTACTTC. It codes for CASSEPAGFSYEQYF.

Only a few counts were recorded for this clonotype. V usage is TRBV10-2 and J usage is TRBJ2-3, with D unclear. Trimming shortened V by 10 bases and J by 6 bases, and 17 bases separated the two germline ends. Germline CDR1 and CDR2: WSHSY and SAAADI. CDR3 length equals 13 residues. The CDR3 DNA reads TGCGCCATCTACAACCCCATCCGCGATACGCAGTATTTT. Translation gives CAIYNPIRDTQYF.

The chain links TRBV5-4 to TRBJ1-1; D gene ambiguous. The germline CDR1 and CDR2 sequences are SGHNT and YYREEE (reference sequence). CDR3 length: 18 residues. Between the trimmed V and J ends, which lost 5 bases and 5 bases, there was a span of 28 bases. The CDR3 bases are TGTGCCAGCAGTTACTCGTTCGGGATGGTTTCTTTGGGTACTGAAGCTTTCTTT. As protein: CASSYSFGMVSLGTEAFF.

This clonotype appeared many times. This chain links TRBV20-1 with TRBJ1-1; D uncertain. From germline, CDR1 is DFQATT and CDR2 SNEGSKA (reference sequence). Between the trimmed V and J ends, which lost 3 bases and 7 bases, there was a span of 6 bases. The CDR3 sequence is 10 residues long. DNA for the CDR3: TGCAGTGCTAGCCGAATTGAAGCTTTCTTT. Translation: CSASRIEAFF.

The V call is TRBV7-9, the J call TRBJ1-6; 9 nucleotides line up with TRBD1. The CDR3 sequence is 17 residues long. Germline CDR1 is SEHNR and CDR2 is FQNEAQ (reference sequence). V shed 6 bases, J shed 6 bases, and the junction held 12 bases outside the gene matches. The CDR3 is CASRPTGTGFFNSPLHF. The CDR3 bases are TGTGCCAGCAGGCCGACCGGGACAGGGTTTTTTAATTCACCCCTCCACTTT.

In its sample, this clonotype was seen a few times. At one end, the junction sequence differs from germline, possibly due to a read error. V gene TRBV19 combines with J gene TRBJ1-1; D gene ambiguous. Per the germline V gene, CDR1 is LNHDA and CDR2 is SQIVND (reference sequence). The CDR3 runs 12 residues. This chain's CDR3 is CASRAVNTEAFF. The CDR3 nucleotides read TGTGCTAGTAGGGCAGTGAACACTGAAGCTTTCTTT. The whole variable domain, filled in from reference TRBV19 and TRBJ1-1, reads DGGITQSPKYLFRKEGQNVTLSCEQNLNHDAMYWYRQDPGQGLRLIYYSQIVNDFQKGDIAEGYSVSREKKESFPLTVTSAQKNPTAFYLCASRAVNTEAFFGQGTRLTVV.

The sample holds a few counts of this clonotype. CDR3 residues: CASSLEQTVATEAFF. The CDR3, as DNA: TGTGCCAGCAGCTTAGAACAAACCGTTGCCACTGAAGCTTTCTTT. The genes are TRBV9 and TRBJ1-1; no clear D gene. V was shortened by 4 bases and J by 4 bases, with 17 bases between the two germline ends. CDR1 and CDR2 (germline): SGDLS, YYNGEE. There are 15 residues in the CDR3. The whole variable domain, filled in from reference TRBV9 and TRBJ1-1, reads DSGVTQTPKHLITATGQRVTLRCSPRSGDLSVYWYQQSLDQGLQFLIQYYNGEERAKGNILERFSAQQFPDLHSELNLSSLELGDSALYFCASSLEQTVATEAFFGQGTRLTVV.

This clonotype has just a few counts. This chain links TRBV20-1 with TRBJ2-5; TRBD2 aligns across 11 bases. The CDR3 consists of 16 residues. In germline, CDR1 is DFQATT, CDR2 SNEGSKA (reference sequence). J was trimmed by 3 bases and V by 3 bases; bases with no gene match: 9. In nucleotides, the CDR3 is TGCAGTGCTAGCTCGCTAGCGGGGGGCCGGGAAGAGACCCAGTACTTC. It translates to CSASSLAGGREETQYF.

The V call is TRBV14, the J call TRBJ1-1, with D unclear. The V gene lost 4 bases and the J gene lost 0 bases, with 12 bases spanning the gap. CDR1 and CDR2 from the germline V gene are SGHDN and FVKESK. The CDR3 is 15 residues long. The CDR3 spells CASSLGVSVNTEAFF. The DNA for the CDR3 is TGTGCCAGCAGCCTCGGCGTTAGCGTGAACACTGAAGCTTTCTTT.

J is TRBJ2-2 and V is TRBV6-2 or TRBV6-3, with a tentative D call TRBD2 (7 bases). V lost 2 bases and J 5 bases, leaving 12 bases between the germline ends. This CDR3 is built from 15 residues. CDR1 and CDR2 (germline): MNHEY, SVGEGT. The CDR3 protein is CASSYRTRGTGELFF. In nucleotides, the CDR3 is TGTGCCAGCAGTTACAGGACTAGGGGGACCGGGGAGCTGTTTTTT.

This clonotype was observed at least ten times. The chain employs TRBV5-1 and TRBJ2-7; 8 positions agree with TRBD2. The germline V gene encodes CDR1 SGHRS and CDR2 YFSETQ. V lost 1 base and J lost 10; bases outside the gene matches: 19. This CDR3 is built from 17 residues. The CDR3 DNA follows: TGCGCCAGCAGCTTGTTCGGACGGGAGGGCCAAGATTTATCACAGTACTTC. It is translated as CASSLFGREGQDLSQYF.